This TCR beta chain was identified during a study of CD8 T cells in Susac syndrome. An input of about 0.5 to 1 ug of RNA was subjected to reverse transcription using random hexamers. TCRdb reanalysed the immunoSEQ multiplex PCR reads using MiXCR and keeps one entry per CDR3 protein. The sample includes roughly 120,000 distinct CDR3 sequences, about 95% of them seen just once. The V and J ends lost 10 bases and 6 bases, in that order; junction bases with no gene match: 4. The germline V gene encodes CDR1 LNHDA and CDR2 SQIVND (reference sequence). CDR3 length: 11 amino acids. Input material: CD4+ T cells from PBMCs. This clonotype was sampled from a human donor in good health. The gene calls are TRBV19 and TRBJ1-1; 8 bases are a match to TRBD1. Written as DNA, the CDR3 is TGTGCCACCCGACAGGGGTCTGAAGCTTTCTTT. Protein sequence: CATRQGSEAFF.